A selection of T cell receptor beta chains follows, all from one sample in a study of identical twins. TCRdb re-called the 5' RACE reads through MiXCR, storing one row per CDR3 protein. The sample lists over 550,000 distinct CDR3 sequences, about 7.1% occurring once. This sample also appeared in a second study, on yellow fever vaccine responses in identical twins.

Input material: PBMCs. These receptors were collected from a woman younger than 35 in good health. Both conserved end residues are part of each CDR3. The D gene is left open where the match is weak. Part of the rows lack a size; the others show once, few, many or a class for expanded clones.

clone_size j_call v_call d_call cdr3_aa cdr3_nt
many TRBJ1-5 TRBV5-5 - CASSEMQAVREPQHF TGTGCCAGCAGCGAGATGCAGGCCGTCAGGGAGCCCCAGCATTTT
few TRBJ2-1 TRBV20-1 TRBD2 CSATGLAAYNEQFF TGCAGTGCTACCGGACTAGCGGCCTACAATGAGCAGTTCTTC
- TRBJ2-5 TRBV12-3/TRBV12-4 TRBD2 CASSLRVAGGGETQYF TGTGCCAGCAGTTTAAGGGTAGCGGGGGGTGGAGAGACCCAGTACTTC
many TRBJ1-5 TRBV6-1 TRBD1 CASSPQGTGQPQHF TGTGCCAGCAGCCCACAGGGGACAGGTCAGCCCCAGCATTTT
many TRBJ1-2 TRBV10-3 TRBD1 CAISGGQGDGYTF TGTGCCATCAGCGGAGGACAGGGGGATGGCTACACCTTC
- TRBJ2-6 TRBV6-1 - CASRGPGAGANVLTF TGTGCCAGCAGAGGCCCAGGGGCTGGGGCCAACGTCCTGACTTTC
many TRBJ2-7 TRBV11-3 - CASSLDKTFSGHEQYF TGTGCCAGCAGCTTAGATAAAACATTCTCGGGCCACGAGCAGTACTTC
- TRBJ1-2 TRBV5-1 TRBD1 CASSTGQGAYGYTF TGCGCCAGCAGCACGGGACAGGGGGCCTATGGCTACACCTTC
- TRBJ2-7 TRBV20-1 TRBD2 CSATLAGGDEQYF TGCAGTGCTACGCTAGCGGGAGGGGACGAGCAGTACTTC
- TRBJ2-1 TRBV7-2 TRBD2 CASSLHGTRATNEQFF TGTGCCAGCAGCTTACACGGGACTAGGGCCACCAATGAGCAGTTCTTC
many TRBJ2-5 TRBV18 - CASSPGETQYF TGTGCCAGCAGCCCAGGGGAGACCCAGTACTTC
- TRBJ2-1 TRBV6-6 - CATGTSNEQFF TGTGCCACCGGGACGAGCAATGAGCAGTTCTTC
- TRBJ1-6 TRBV6-2/TRBV6-3 - CASSYRRTYNSPLHF TGTGCCAGCAGTTACCGGCGGACCTATAATTCACCCCTCCACTTT
few TRBJ2-2 TRBV4-1 - CASSQVVAPGELFF TGCGCCAGCAGCCAAGTGGTGGCGCCCGGGGAGCTGTTTTTT
- TRBJ2-1 TRBV20-1 TRBD2 CSARAPKGSGDPPLYYNEQFF TGCAGTGCTAGAGCCCCGAAGGGTAGCGGGGATCCCCCCCTCTACTACAATGAGCAGTTCTTC
- TRBJ1-4 TRBV5-1 - CASSLDLPQSNEKLFF TGCGCCAGCAGCTTGGACCTACCGCAGTCTAATGAAAAACTGTTTTTT
many TRBJ2-3 TRBV5-1 TRBD2 CASSFQRGGSDTQYF TGCGCCAGCAGCTTCCAGCGGGGGGGGTCAGATACGCAGTATTTT
- TRBJ2-2 TRBV27 - CASSRPTGELFF TGTGCCAGCAGTAGACCGACGGGGGAGCTGTTTTTT
- TRBJ2-7 TRBV7-2 TRBD2 CASSLASSGSYEQYF TGTGCCAGCAGCTTAGCTTCTAGCGGGAGTTACGAGCAGTACTTC
- TRBJ2-5 TRBV2 - CASSEASVKETQYF TGTGCCAGCAGTGAAGCTAGCGTAAAAGAGACCCAGTACTTC
- TRBJ1-6 TRBV25-1 TRBD1 CASSEREQGRSPLHF TGTGCCAGCAGTGAAAGGGAACAGGGGCGTTCACCCCTCCACTTT
few TRBJ2-1 TRBV20-1 - CSARGVGGAPYNEQFF TGCAGTGCTAGAGGAGTTGGGGGCGCGCCCTACAATGAGCAGTTCTTC
many TRBJ2-7 TRBV3-1 - CASSPGSGPYEQYF TGTGCCAGCTCCCCAGGTAGCGGACCCTACGAGCAGTACTTC
many TRBJ2-1 TRBV2 TRBD1 CASSEPDRAPDNEQFF TGTGCCAGCAGTGAGCCGGACAGGGCCCCCGACAATGAGCAGTTCTTC
many TRBJ2-3 TRBV6-5 - CASSYGTNTDTQYF TGTGCCAGCAGTTATGGGACAAACACAGATACGCAGTATTTT
many TRBJ1-5 TRBV7-2 - CASSLGAFKPQHF TGTGCCAGCAGCTTAGGTGCCTTCAAGCCCCAGCATTTT
- TRBJ2-1 TRBV20-1 - CSARFQGMSVLEQFF TGCAGTGCTAGATTTCAGGGGATGTCGGTTCTTGAGCAGTTCTTC
- TRBJ2-3 TRBV5-1 TRBD2 CASSLIGLAADTQYF TGCGCCAGCAGCTTGATAGGTCTAGCGGCAGATACGCAGTATTTT
few TRBJ2-7 TRBV6-1 - CASTPGGIPYEQYF TGTGCCAGCACCCCTGGGGGCATACCCTACGAGCAGTACTTC
few TRBJ2-7 TRBV7-6 TRBD2 CASSSEPGGVYEQYF TGTGCCAGCAGCTCGGAACCGGGGGGAGTCTACGAGCAGTACTTC
- TRBJ2-7 TRBV10-3 TRBD2 CAIKFELAGGEQYF TGTGCCATCAAATTCGAGCTAGCGGGTGGCGAGCAGTACTTC
many TRBJ2-1 TRBV5-1 TRBD1 CASSISGTGSFVSYNEQFF TGCGCCAGCAGCATTTCCGGGACAGGGTCGTTCGTGTCCTACAATGAGCAGTTCTTC
- TRBJ2-4 TRBV20-1 - CSARELGGGKNIQYF TGCAGTGCTAGGGAGCTAGGGGGGGGCAAAAACATTCAGTACTTC
few TRBJ2-7 TRBV9 TRBD2 CASSPAAPGGSSYEQYF TGTGCCAGCAGCCCCGCAGCTCCGGGCGGGAGCTCCTACGAGCAGTACTTC
few TRBJ2-7 TRBV20-1 TRBD1 CSARNTPGQGIYEQYF TGCAGTGCTAGAAATACCCCGGGACAGGGAATCTACGAGCAGTACTTC
many TRBJ2-2 TRBV5-5 - CASRILNQAGELFF TGTGCCAGCAGAATCCTAAATCAAGCCGGGGAGCTGTTTTTT
many TRBJ2-2 TRBV3-1 - CASSQYLKNTGELFF TGTGCCAGCAGCCAATACCTCAAGAACACCGGGGAGCTGTTTTTT
many TRBJ2-3 TRBV28 TRBD2 CASSPGLAGPSFSTDTQYF TGTGCCAGCAGTCCCGGACTAGCGGGCCCAAGTTTTAGCACAGATACGCAGTATTTT
- TRBJ2-1 TRBV2 - CASTQLQEQFF TGTGCCAGCACCCAGCTCCAGGAGCAGTTCTTC